This T cell receptor beta chain stems from a study of blood T cell repertoires in COVID-19. Looking at the study overall: Italy, Spain and the United States were the sources of the convalescent and acute COVID-19 samples.

After removal of 1 base from V and 5 bases from J, the junction contained 5 bases not matched to a gene. Germline CDR1 is SGHNT and CDR2 is YYREEE (reference sequence). This CDR3 has 16 amino acids. TCRdb's copy holds only in-frame clones and misses some; the assay was immunoSEQ multiplex PCR. This table has around 100,000 clones, around four fifths appearing once. Sequencing input: peripheral blood. The TCR originated in a man in his 70s with active or convalescent COVID-19. The chain is built from TRBV5-4 and TRBJ2-5; 13 nucleotides align to TRBD2. DNA of the CDR3: TGTGCCAGCAGCTTGACTAGCGGGGGGGCCTGGGAGACCCAGTACTTC. Translation: CASSLTSGGAWETQYF.